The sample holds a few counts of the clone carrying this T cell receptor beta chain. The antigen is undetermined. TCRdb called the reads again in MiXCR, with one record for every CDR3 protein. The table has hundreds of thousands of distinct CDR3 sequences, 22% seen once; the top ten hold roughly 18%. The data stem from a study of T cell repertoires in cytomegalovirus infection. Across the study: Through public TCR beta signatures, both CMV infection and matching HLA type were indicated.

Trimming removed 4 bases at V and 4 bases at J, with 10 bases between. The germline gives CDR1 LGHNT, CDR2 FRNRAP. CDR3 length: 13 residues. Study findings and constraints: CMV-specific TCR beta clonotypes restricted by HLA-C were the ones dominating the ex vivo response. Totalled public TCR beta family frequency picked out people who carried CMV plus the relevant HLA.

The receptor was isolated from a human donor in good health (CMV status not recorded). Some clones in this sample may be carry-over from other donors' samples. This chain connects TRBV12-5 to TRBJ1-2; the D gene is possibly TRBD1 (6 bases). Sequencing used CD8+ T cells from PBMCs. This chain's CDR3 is CASGSMTGYGYTF. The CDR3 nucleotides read TGTGCTAGTGGTTCGATGACAGGCTATGGCTACACCTTC.